This entry lists 25 T cell receptor beta chains sequenced from one sample in a study of T-cell memory formation after mild COVID-19. MiXCR, applied by TCRdb to the 5' RACE reads, yields one record per CDR3 protein. The sample holds hundreds of thousands of distinct CDR3 sequences, approximately 18% seen once. Sequencing input: PBMCs or a T cell subset sorted from them (not recorded which). The source is an adult woman who had mild COVID-19 (a few samples of this study predate the infection). Cell type and time point are not known.

The genes are TRBV20-1 and TRBJ2-3; possibly TRBD2 for D (6 bases). The CDR3 runs 15 residues. The germline CDR1 and CDR2 sequences are DFQATT and SNEGSKA (reference sequence). The V end was cut by 6 bases, the J end by 2 bases, with 18 bases between. The CDR3, as DNA: TGCAGTGCCCTTCGGACTACCAGTCCCACAGATACGCAGTATTTT. Translated, it gives CSALRTTSPTDTQYF.

The table lists this clonotype with a few counts. V is TRBV10-3 and J is TRBJ2-7; TRBD2 matches 10 bases. Germline V CDR1 and CDR2: ENHRY, SYGVKD. The CDR3 sequence is 15 residues long. The junction had 10 bases not matched to a gene; V was cut back by 6 bases and J by 5 bases. In DNA, the CDR3 is TGTGCCATCAGCCCCGCGGCTAGCGGGAGCGACGAGCAGTACTTC. It translates to CAISPAASGSDEQYF.

The CDR3 loop is CASSHISIDGELFF. For the CDR3, the DNA is TGTGCCAGCAGCCACATTTCTATTGACGGGGAGCTGTTTTTT. The chain is built from TRBV3-1 and TRBJ2-2; D is undetermined. The CDR3 is 14 amino acids. The V end lost 3 bases, the J end lost 7 bases, and 12 bases lay between the germline ends. Germline-derived CDR1 and CDR2 are LGHDT and YNNKEL (reference sequence).

This clonotype has a count of ten or more. The chain has TRBV19 and TRBJ2-5; no definite D call. Germline assignment: CDR1 LNHDA and CDR2 SQIVND (reference sequence). There are 15 residues in the CDR3. The V and J ends lost 5 bases and 5 bases respectively, with 18 bases between them. DNA for the CDR3: TGTGCCAGTAGTGCTTCGGAGCTTCAAAGGGAGACCCAGTACTTC. This encodes CASSASELQRETQYF.

This clonotype was recorded at least ten times. The chain uses TRBV6-5 and TRBJ1-6; TRBD1 matches 8 bases. The CDR3 length is 16 residues. Germline V gene sequence: CDR1 MNHEY, CDR2 SVGAGI. Germline trimming cut 4 bases from V and 6 bases from J; bases unmatched to any gene: 8. CDR3: CASSFGLDRANSPLHF. The CDR3 region has the DNA TGTGCCAGCAGTTTTGGATTGGACAGGGCTAATTCACCCCTCCACTTT.

The chain is built from TRBV11-2 and TRBJ1-2; a weak D match, TRBD1 (6 bases). V was trimmed by 0 bases and J by 4 bases, leaving 12 bases between them. The CDR3 loop spans 15 amino acids. CDR1 and CDR2 (germline): SGHAT, FQNNGV. The CDR3 loop reads CASSLDQGRSYGYTF. The CDR3 DNA reads as TGTGCCAGCAGCTTAGATCAGGGGCGATCCTATGGCTACACCTTC.

This clonotype was seen at least ten times. The gene calls are TRBV23-1 and TRBJ2-7; D gene uncertain. TRBV23-1 is noted as an ORF with a role that remains uncertain. The CDR3 sequence is 12 residues long. V shed 7 bases and J shed 2 bases, with 9 bases lying between them. The CDR3 here is CASMRSPYEQYF. The DNA for the CDR3 is TGCGCCAGCATGCGGAGCCCCTACGAGCAGTACTTC.

This clonotype was seen a handful of times. The chain employs TRBV7-9 and TRBJ2-1; D is perhaps TRBD2 (6 bases). This CDR3 has 14 amino acids. Germline V gene lookup returns CDR1 SEHNR and CDR2 FQNEAQ (reference sequence). V was shortened by 8 bases and J by 2 bases, with 13 bases between the two germline ends. The CDR3 coding sequence is TGTGCCAGCGCGGGGACTGGGCCCTACAATGAGCAGTTCTTC. It specifies CASAGTGPYNEQFF.

This chain connects TRBV4-1 to TRBJ2-1; D not resolved. Trimming stripped 1 base from V and 5 bases from J, with 6 bases between. This CDR3 has 13 amino acids. Germline assignment: CDR1 MGHRA and CDR2 YSYEKL. The DNA of the CDR3 is TGCGCCAGCAGCCAAGTTTCCAACAATGAGCAGTTCTTC. It encodes CASSQVSNNEQFF.

The chain joins TRBV7-9 to TRBJ2-3, with a possible D match to TRBD2 (5 bases). The germline CDR1 and CDR2 sequences are SEHNR and FQNEAQ (reference sequence). V was pared by 4 bases and J by 0 bases, with 20 bases between. This CDR3 is 18 amino acids long. CDR3 amino acids: CASSYGPPRVLSTDTQYF. CDR3 sequence (DNA): TGTGCCAGCAGCTACGGACCCCCGCGGGTCCTCAGCACAGATACGCAGTATTTT.

The chain carries TRBV12-3 or TRBV12-4 and TRBJ1-3, with D possibly TRBD1 on 5 matching bases. Between the trimmed V and J ends, which lost 5 bases and 2 bases, there was a span of 13 bases. The CDR3 runs 15 residues. CDR3 region: CASSPDGGPGNTIYF. DNA of the CDR3: TGTGCCAGCAGTCCTGACGGGGGACCTGGAAACACCATATATTTT.

The chain joins TRBV29-1 to TRBJ2-3; perhaps TRBD1 as D (6 bases). Germline assignment: CDR1 SQVTM and CDR2 ANQGSEA. Trimming took off 0 bases at V and 3 bases at J, with 13 bases between the two ends. The CDR3 sequence is 15 residues long. CDR3 coding DNA: TGCAGCGTTGAAGAGAAGGGGGTAAGAACAGATACGCAGTATTTT. This encodes CSVEEKGVRTDTQYF.

The chain joins TRBV30 to TRBJ2-3; 11 nucleotides match TRBD2. With 3 bases clipped from V and 3 bases from J, the junction kept 2 bases outside the gene matches. Germline-derived CDR1 and CDR2 are GTSNPN and SVGIG (reference sequence). This CDR3 has 14 residues. As DNA, the CDR3 is TGTGCCTGGAGACCTAGCGGGGGGACAGATACGCAGTATTTT. It is translated as CAWRPSGGTDTQYF.

This clonotype came up a few times. The chain has TRBV4-2 and TRBJ2-5; 11 bases are shared with TRBD2. V was pared by 0 bases and J by 3 bases, with 0 bases of the junction left unmatched. CDR1 is LGHNA and CDR2 is YNFKEQ in the germline V gene. CDR3 length equals 15 residues. CDR3 loop: CASSQELAGEETQYF. The DNA for the CDR3 is TGTGCCAGCAGCCAAGAACTAGCGGGAGAAGAGACCCAGTACTTC.

This clonotype appeared a few times. The chain joins TRBV29-1 to TRBJ1-5; D possibly corresponds to TRBD1 (6 bases). Germline assignment: CDR1 SQVTM and CDR2 ANQGSEA. The CDR3 covers 17 residues. Trimming left V 1 base short and J 3 bases short, with 19 bases between. The CDR3 DNA reads as TGCAGCGTTGAAGGAAGGTTGGGGGGCGCGACCAATCAGCCCCAGCATTTT. Translating gives CSVEGRLGGATNQPQHF.

This clonotype was detected a few times. The gene calls are TRBV5-6 and TRBJ2-3; D is possibly TRBD2 (6 bases). V lost 7 bases and J 5 bases, leaving 20 bases between the germline ends. The CDR3 length is 15 residues. Germline lookup yields CDR1 SGHDT and CDR2 YYEEEE. CDR3 in DNA: TGTGCCAGCCAACTCGGGGGTAGCGTGCAAGATACGCAGTATTTT. Translation: CASQLGGSVQDTQYF.

This clonotype has more than one count but fewer than ten. The chain links TRBV10-3 to TRBJ2-5, with no clear D. The CDR3 totals 12 residues. V was clipped by 7 bases and J by 0 bases, with 6 bases between them. Germline CDR1 is ENHRY and CDR2 is SYGVKD. In DNA form, the CDR3 reads TGTGCCATCAACAATGACCAAGAGACCCAGTACTTC. Amino acids: CAINNDQETQYF.

This clonotype was counted only a few times. This sequence joins TRBV5-1 and TRBJ2-5; 7 bases fit TRBD1. V shed 2 bases and J 0 bases; nucleotides not matched to a gene: 7. Germline CDR1 reads SGHRS; CDR2 reads YFSETQ. The CDR3 is 16 amino acids. The DNA of the CDR3 is TGCGCCAGCAGCTTAGAGGGACAGCCTAACCAAGAGACCCAGTACTTC. This sequence encodes CASSLEGQPNQETQYF.

This clonotype was seen a few times. The chain couples TRBV6-1 to TRBJ2-7; 7 bases align to TRBD2. The CDR3 contains 13 residues. CDR1 and CDR2 from the germline V gene are MNHNS and SASEGT. Germline trimming cut 7 bases from V and 5 bases from J; bases unmatched to any gene: 8. The DNA of the CDR3 is TGTGCCAGCAAGAGAACGGGAGGAAACGAGCAGTACTTC. Encoded protein: CASKRTGGNEQYF.

This clonotype has a count of ten or more. The J gene is TRBJ1-6, the V gene TRBV7-2; TRBD1 is a possible D gene (5 bases). This CDR3 is 15 amino acids long. V was shortened by 5 bases and J by 8 bases, with 16 bases between the two germline ends. Germline values: CDR1 SGHTA, CDR2 FQGNSA. In DNA, the CDR3 is TGTGCCAGCAGCACCCGGACACAGACCTATTCACCCCTCCACTTT. Translated: CASSTRTQTYSPLHF. Combining the CDR3 with reference TRBV7-2 and TRBJ1-6 gives the whole variable domain GAGVSQSPSNKVTEKGKDVELRCDPISGHTALYWYRQSLGQGLEFLIYFQGNSAPDKSGLPSDRFSAERTGGSVSTLTIQRTQQEDSAVYLCASSTRTQTYSPLHFGNGTRLTVT.

This clonotype has ten or more counts. The chain recombines TRBV12-3 or TRBV12-4 with TRBJ2-5; no reliable D call. V was shortened by 5 bases and J by 4 bases, with 14 bases between the two germline ends. The CDR3 runs 14 residues. The CDR3 DNA is TGTGCCAGCAGTCCATCGGACCCTGCAGAGACCCAGTACTTC. This gives the protein CASSPSDPAETQYF.

This chain uses TRBV15 with TRBJ2-1, with 8 bases aligning to TRBD2. Germline V lookup: CDR1 LNHNV, CDR2 YYDKDF (reference sequence). This CDR3 has 16 amino acids. The junction had 9 bases not matched to a gene; V was cut back by 0 bases and J by 8 bases. For the CDR3, the DNA is TGTGCCACCAGCAGAGATGCCAGCGGGAGTGGGGATGAGCAGTTCTTC. Translating it yields CATSRDASGSGDEQFF.

Only a few counts were recorded for this clonotype. The chain employs TRBV6-6 and TRBJ2-3; D possibly corresponds to TRBD2 (6 bases). The V gene's germline CDR1 is MNHNY and CDR2 SVGAGI (reference sequence). The CDR3 is 15 residues long. Trimming removed 6 bases from V and 2 bases from J, with 15 bases in between. CDR3 residues: CASSFPGGDTDTQYF. DNA of the CDR3: TGTGCCAGCAGCTTCCCGGGCGGGGACACAGATACGCAGTATTTT.

CDR3 nucleotide sequence: TGTGCCAGCAGCCCTGACAAGAACTATGGCTACACCTTC. Translated: CASSPDKNYGYTF. V gene TRBV7-9 combines with J gene TRBJ1-2; D is unresolved. Looked up from germline, CDR1 is SEHNR and CDR2 is FQNEAQ (reference sequence). The CDR3 covers 13 residues. V lost 5 bases and J 2 bases, leaving 9 bases between the germline ends.

This clonotype was counted a few times. The V gene is TRBV21-1, the J gene TRBJ2-4; the table's D call, TRBD1, has no DNA check behind it. TRBV21-1 counts as a pseudogene. The CDR3 spans 15 residues. CDR3 sequence reads: CASSDRPVPKNIQYF. In DNA, the CDR3 is TGTGCCAGCAGCGACCGTCCTGTCCCCAAAAACATTCAGTACTTC.